This paragraph reports one T cell receptor beta chain. This sample is drawn from a study of cytomegalovirus exposure and HLA in healthy donors. This CDR3 spans 14 amino acids. The germline V gene encodes CDR1 KGHSH and CDR2 LQKENI. V was shortened by 5 bases and J by 4 bases, with 12 bases between the two germline ends. PCR amplification relied on 60 Vbeta primers (plus 13 Jbeta primers). TCRdb keeps only in-frame clones here, not all; method: immunoSEQ multiplex PCR. The sample has some 130,000 clones; approximately 85% are singletons. The TCR originated in a woman in her twenties or thirties in good health and CMV-seropositive. The chain uses TRBV18 and TRBJ1-3; possible D gene TRBD1, 6 bases. Sequencing used PBMCs. The CDR3 nucleotides read TGTGCCAGCTCAAACACAGGGTCCGGAAACACCATATATTTT. It yields the protein CASSNTGSGNTIYF.